A selection of T cell receptor beta chains follows, all from one sample in a study of blood T cell repertoires in COVID-19. Produced via immunoSEQ multiplex PCR; TCRdb's table is partial and in-frame only. This sample yields about 150,000 clones, of which roughly 87% are seen a single time; about 4% belongs to the top ten. The sequenced material came from peripheral blood. These receptors were collected from a woman aged 55 to 70 with active or convalescent COVID-19. The CDR3 runs from the conserved cysteine through the conserved F or W. Each record gives: V gene, J gene, CDR3 protein.

v_gene: TRBV4-3; j_gene: TRBJ2-7; CDR3aa: CASSRTSGDYEQYF
v_gene: TRBV11-2; j_gene: TRBJ2-5; CDR3aa: CASSLSLAGGTQYF
v_gene: TRBV4-1; j_gene: TRBJ2-7; CDR3aa: CASSQDEAYGSYEQYF
v_gene: TRBV29-1; j_gene: TRBJ1-2; CDR3aa: CSVYGQDYGYTF
v_gene: TRBV6-1; j_gene: TRBJ1-1; CDR3aa: CASSGGTGVRNTEAFF
v_gene: TRBV5-8; j_gene: TRBJ1-1; CDR3aa: CASSPGTGQNTEAFF
v_gene: TRBV5-1; j_gene: TRBJ2-3; CDR3aa: CASSFGLAGAGDTQYF
v_gene: TRBV19; j_gene: TRBJ1-1; CDR3aa: CASSLMRGRTEAFF
v_gene: TRBV12-5; j_gene: TRBJ1-3; CDR3aa: CASGLRGMNTIYF
v_gene: TRBV29-1; j_gene: TRBJ1-4; CDR3aa: CSVASAVGGEKLFF
v_gene: TRBV30; j_gene: TRBJ2-2; CDR3aa: CAWSSRTGELFF
v_gene: TRBV5-1; j_gene: TRBJ2-3; CDR3aa: CASSRGGQAEDTQYF
v_gene: TRBV11-2; j_gene: TRBJ2-7; CDR3aa: CASSAGQGSSYEQYF
v_gene: TRBV6-2/TRBV6-3; j_gene: TRBJ1-1; CDR3aa: CASSYSIQSASEAFF
v_gene: TRBV6-2/TRBV6-3; j_gene: TRBJ2-5; CDR3aa: CASSSTTGGQETQYF
v_gene: TRBV6-5; j_gene: TRBJ2-3; CDR3aa: CAGQRAGGTDTQYF
v_gene: TRBV4-3; j_gene: TRBJ2-1; CDR3aa: CASSQEGTRGGGSYNEQFF
v_gene: TRBV7-9; j_gene: TRBJ2-1; CDR3aa: CASSLVESSYNEQFF
v_gene: TRBV5-1; j_gene: TRBJ2-3; CDR3aa: CASSLDGGSTDTQYF
v_gene: TRBV30; j_gene: TRBJ1-6; CDR3aa: CAWSQQGGSFPLHF
v_gene: TRBV7-7; j_gene: TRBJ2-5; CDR3aa: CASSPLAETQYF
v_gene: TRBV19; j_gene: TRBJ2-1; CDR3aa: CASSPDYNEQFF
v_gene: TRBV2; j_gene: TRBJ1-5; CDR3aa: CASSESAGDQPQHF
v_gene: TRBV7-9; j_gene: TRBJ1-2; CDR3aa: CASSSLNDRDNYGYTF
v_gene: TRBV5-1; j_gene: TRBJ2-3; CDR3aa: CASSLGQSTDTQYF
v_gene: TRBV9; j_gene: TRBJ1-2; CDR3aa: CASSVGAGSSNYGYTF
v_gene: TRBV4-2; j_gene: TRBJ1-5; CDR3aa: CASSQAGREDQPQHF
v_gene: TRBV6-2/TRBV6-3; j_gene: TRBJ2-1; CDR3aa: CASSYQGWVNEQFF
v_gene: TRBV7-2; j_gene: TRBJ1-5; CDR3aa: CASSLKSRTGYSNQPQHF
v_gene: TRBV3-1/TRBV3-2; j_gene: TRBJ2-2; CDR3aa: CASSHRGTGELFF
v_gene: TRBV18; j_gene: TRBJ2-1; CDR3aa: CASSPGGVAEQFF
v_gene: TRBV19; j_gene: TRBJ2-2; CDR3aa: CASSIARSSTGELFF
v_gene: TRBV5-6; j_gene: TRBJ1-2; CDR3aa: CASSSPTGIEGYTF
v_gene: TRBV5-5; j_gene: TRBJ2-3; CDR3aa: CASSRTGPQLDTQYF
v_gene: TRBV5-4; j_gene: TRBJ2-5; CDR3aa: CASSLVAGGPRQETQYF
v_gene: TRBV3-1/TRBV3-2; j_gene: TRBJ1-6; CDR3aa: CASSSTPGLDSPLHF
v_gene: TRBV5-3; j_gene: TRBJ1-3; CDR3aa: CALTGANSGNTIYF
v_gene: TRBV3-1/TRBV3-2; j_gene: TRBJ2-7; CDR3aa: CASSQGQYEQYF
v_gene: TRBV2; j_gene: TRBJ2-1; CDR3aa: CASSAGGQYNEQFF
v_gene: TRBV21-1; j_gene: TRBJ1-2; CDR3aa: CASSQKEIPSGNYGYTF
v_gene: TRBV5-1; j_gene: TRBJ2-7; CDR3aa: CASSLGDRVSYEQYF
v_gene: TRBV10-3; j_gene: TRBJ2-6; CDR3aa: CAISEGPGANVLTF
v_gene: TRBV27; j_gene: TRBJ2-1; CDR3aa: CASSQGGGYEQFF
v_gene: TRBV11-2; j_gene: TRBJ1-2; CDR3aa: CASSPRQGGGYTF
v_gene: TRBV6-6; j_gene: TRBJ1-5; CDR3aa: CASSLVGVVGQPQHF
v_gene: TRBV11-2; j_gene: TRBJ1-1; CDR3aa: CASSQGGNTEAFF
v_gene: TRBV6-5; j_gene: TRBJ1-2; CDR3aa: CASSSPRGQGTF
v_gene: TRBV7-9; j_gene: TRBJ1-1; CDR3aa: CASSLNQENTEAFF
v_gene: TRBV4-1; j_gene: TRBJ2-5; CDR3aa: CASSQDPPGNVQETQYF
v_gene: TRBV25-1; j_gene: TRBJ1-5; CDR3aa: CASSAQGALSNQPQHF
v_gene: TRBV6-5; j_gene: TRBJ1-3; CDR3aa: CASSTNRGSGNTIYF